This T cell receptor beta chain was profiled in a study of CD8 T cells in ankylosing spondylitis. General study results and limits: Characteristic of ankylosing spondylitis blood, it appeared, was a TCR beta motif comprising about eight highly homologous variants. The clones that were linked to disease were reported to be significantly enriched in matched synovial fluid samples from ankylosing spondylitis patients.

Trimming at V came to 6 bases and at J to 6 bases, leaving 15 bases not matched to a gene. This CDR3 has 16 amino acids. The germline CDR1 and CDR2 sequences are SNHLY and FYNNEI. Points on this clonotype: The antigen remains undetermined.

Researchers built TCR beta libraries using quantitative 5'-RACE with molecular barcodes. TCRdb used MiXCR to reprocess the 5' RACE reads, holding one entry per CDR3 protein. The sample records roughly 150,000 distinct CDR3 sequences, approximately 32% being singletons. This sequence originates from a male donor with ankylosing spondylitis. The chain has TRBV2 and TRBJ1-2; TRBD1 matches at 8 bases. The sequenced sample consisted of synovial fluid, either unsorted or a sorted T cell fraction (not recorded which). The CDR3 reads CASRSSGQGMVHGYTF. The CDR3 DNA is TGTGCCAGCAGATCCTCCGGACAGGGTATGGTTCATGGCTACACCTTC.